Presented here are 10 T cell receptor beta chains from one specimen sequenced in a study of radiotherapy plus CTLA-4 blockade in lung cancer. Method: immunoSEQ multiplex PCR; TCRdb's copy keeps in-frame clones and lacks some. This table has some 110,000 clones, around 90% appearing once. Specimen: peripheral blood, collected from a patient treated with radiotherapy plus ipilimumab. The source of these receptors is a human donor with non-small cell lung cancer that progressed on radiotherapy plus ipilimumab.

This chain links TRBV19 with TRBJ2-7; possibly TRBD2 for D (6 bases). Trimming shortened V by 3 bases and J by 1 base, and 10 bases separated the two germline ends. Germline V gene data show CDR1 as LNHDA and CDR2 as SQIVND (reference sequence). This CDR3 has 14 residues. The CDR3 sequence: CASSMRLGSYEQYF. CDR3 DNA: TGTGCCAGTAGTATGAGACTAGGTTCCTACGAGCAGTACTTC. Full variable domain (outside the CDR3, taken from reference TRBV19 and TRBJ2-7): DGGITQSPKYLFRKEGQNVTLSCEQNLNHDAMYWYRQDPGQGLRLIYYSQIVNDFQKGDIAEGYSVSREKKESFPLTVTSAQKNPTAFYLCASSMRLGSYEQYFGPGTRLTVT.

This chain links TRBV7-8 with TRBJ1-4; 7 bases are shared with TRBD1. Germline V gene data show CDR1 as SGHVS and CDR2 as FQNEAQ. V shed 5 bases, J shed 10 bases, and the junction held 13 bases outside the gene matches. This CDR3 is built from 15 residues. The CDR3 DNA is TGTGCCAGCAGCCCGAGATTACTCCAGGGGGGAAAACTGTTTTTT. As protein: CASSPRLLQGGKLFF.

V is TRBV27 and J is TRBJ1-5, with D perhaps matching TRBD1 (6 bases). The ends were cut back, 5 bases at V and 2 bases at J, with 16 bases in the middle. The CDR3 covers 16 residues. The germline V gene has CDR1 MNHEY and CDR2 SMNVEV (reference sequence). The CDR3 bases are TGTGCCAGCAGTCCCCTTGGGGGGGCGGGCAATCAGCCCCAGCATTTT. As protein: CASSPLGGAGNQPQHF.

This sequence joins TRBV18 and TRBJ2-5; tentative D call: TRBD1 (5 bases). Trimming removed 6 bases from V and 5 bases from J, with 16 bases in between. This CDR3 spans 14 amino acids. CDR1 is KGHSH and CDR2 is LQKENI in the germline V gene. The CDR3 nucleotides are TGTGCCAGCTCCTTACTGGGCCAGGGCGAGACCCAGTACTTC. It translates to CASSLLGQGETQYF. Drawing the rest from reference TRBV18 and TRBJ2-5, the complete variable domain is NAGVMQNPRHLVRRRGQEARLRCSPMKGHSHVYWYRQLPEEGLKFMVYLQKENIIDESGMPKERFSAEFPKEGPSILRIQQVVRGDSAAYFCASSLLGQGETQYFGPGTRLLVL.

This chain joins TRBV7-9 and TRBJ1-1; D unresolved. The CDR3 loop spans 15 amino acids. Germline values: CDR1 SEHNR, CDR2 FQNEAQ (reference sequence). The V gene lost 1 base and the J gene lost 3 bases, with 12 bases spanning the gap. The CDR3 DNA reads as TGTGCCAGCAGCTTAGGGGCGGGTGTTTACACTGAAGCTTTCTTT. Amino acids: CASSLGAGVYTEAFF.

The CDR3 coding sequence is TGTGCCAGAAGCCTAGGGGTCCCTGGGACCTACGAGCAGTACTTC. It is translated as CARSLGVPGTYEQYF. This chain uses TRBV5-3 with TRBJ2-7; possibly TRBD1 for D (5 bases). TRBV5-3 is filed as an ORF, its function uncertain. V was clipped by 4 bases and J by 2 bases, with 16 bases between them. The length of the CDR3 is 15 residues.

The chain joins TRBV5-1 to TRBJ1-2, with 8 bases that match TRBD1. Germline V gene lookup returns CDR1 SGHRS and CDR2 YFSETQ. The V segment lost 1 base and the J segment 6 bases; nucleotides outside the gene matches: 5. This CDR3 comprises 14 residues. CDR3 DNA: TGCGCCAGCAGCTTGAGGGCAGGGGGCGATGGCTACACCTTC. This translates into CASSLRAGGDGYTF.

The chain joins TRBV19 to TRBJ2-3; 9 bases agree with TRBD1. The trim removed 0 bases at V and 5 bases at J, leaving 6 bases unmatched. CDR3 length equals 16 residues. Germline V lookup: CDR1 LNHDA, CDR2 SQIVND (reference sequence). Here the CDR3 reads CASSIDLGTGKDTQYF. The CDR3 nucleotides are TGTGCCAGTAGTATAGATTTGGGGACAGGGAAAGATACGCAGTATTTT. The whole variable domain, filled in from reference TRBV19 and TRBJ2-3, reads DGGITQSPKYLFRKEGQNVTLSCEQNLNHDAMYWYRQDPGQGLRLIYYSQIVNDFQKGDIAEGYSVSREKKESFPLTVTSAQKNPTAFYLCASSIDLGTGKDTQYFGPGTRLTVL.

This clone occurred once. This chain connects TRBV9 to TRBJ1-2; tentatively, D is TRBD1 (6 bases). The CDR3 is 15 residues long. Between the trimmed V and J ends, which lost 1 base and 7 bases, there was a span of 17 bases. Germline lookup yields CDR1 SGDLS and CDR2 YYNGEE. CDR3 DNA sequence: TGTGCCAGCAGCGTACGTGGGGACACTAGAGGTGGCTACACCTTC. Its translation is CASSVRGDTRGGYTF.

DNA for the CDR3: TGTGCCAGCAGCTTCAGGGGGAGCACAGATACGCAGTATTTT. It encodes CASSFRGSTDTQYF. This chain uses TRBV7-9 with TRBJ2-3, with 7 bases lining up with TRBD1. V was clipped by 3 bases and J by 0 bases; unmatched bases: 0. From germline, CDR1 is SEHNR and CDR2 FQNEAQ (reference sequence). The CDR3 sequence is 14 residues long.